The clone carrying this T cell receptor (beta chain) was found many times. Its antigen is still unknown. Trimming pared 4 bases from V and 5 bases from J, leaving 18 bases between. The CDR3 runs 15 residues. Germline values: CDR1 SGHKS, CDR2 YYEKEE (reference sequence). The sample originates from a study of identical twins. Study results and limitations: Invariant MAIT and iNKT cells are populations that could partly confound zero-insertion analyses.

The authors used template switching to add a universal primer site and gave cDNA unique molecular identifiers. TCRdb analysed the 5' RACE reads with MiXCR anew, one entry per CDR3 protein. The sample has hundreds of thousands of distinct CDR3 sequences; roughly 6% are singletons. There were only healthy Caucasians among the donors. The specimen sequenced was naive T cells sorted from blood. The TCR was taken from a man between 18 and 29 years old in good health. The gene calls are TRBV5-5 and TRBJ2-5; D gene ambiguous. The CDR3 nucleotides read TGTGCCAGCAGCCAGTTGAACAAATTTCTTGAGACCCAGTACTTC. Translating gives CASSQLNKFLETQYF.